This T cell receptor (beta chain) was identified during a study of regulatory T cells in long-lasting Graves disease. Overall study results and limits: Relative to new patients (roughly 980), persistent patients exhibited greater sharing of public clonotypes (around 2,800).

Time point: newly diagnosed GD, antithyroid drugs for less than 3 months. Extracted RNA from PBMCs served as the source of the TCR library. iRepertoire HTBI primers and Arm-PCR of CDR3 regions built TCR beta libraries. TCRdb re-analysed the multiplex PCR reads in MiXCR, keeping a single row per CDR3 protein. The table has a few hundred thousand distinct CDR3 sequences, roughly 17% seen once. Concerning this clonotype: Its antigen is still unknown.

These records were also assigned to another study, of T cells in Graves' hyperthyroidism and ophthalmopathy. That work contributes: Initially, a first-round RT-PCR of the TCR CDR3 employed the HTBI primer set.

This sample comprised peripheral blood mononuclear cells (PBMCs), obtained at new diagnosis, from a patient treated with antithyroid drugs. The sequence was collected from a woman aged 18 to 35 with Graves disease.

Written as DNA, the CDR3 is TGTGCCAGCAGCCCCTCCAGGGACAGGGGCTTGGTTGCTTTCTTT. It yields the protein CASSPSRDRGLVAFF. The chain employs TRBV7-9 and TRBJ1-1; 10 bases agree with TRBD1. The CDR3 has 15 residues. The ends lost 5 bases at V and 11 bases at J; junction bases unmatched: 14. Germline V gene data show CDR1 as SEHNR and CDR2 as FQNEAQ (reference sequence).